Given below is one TCR beta chain in context. No antigen is known for it. It has no much larger one-base neighbor in the sample; base qualities were not kept. The sample belongs to a study of preoperative IRX-2 immunotherapy in early breast cancer (dated by TCRdb to between 2018 and 2021). Explained via the paper, the treatment or condition label denotes: preoperative locoregional IRX-2 cytokine immunotherapy. The samples were obtained from a phase Ib study that tested preoperative, locoregional IRX-2 cytokine immunotherapy designed to prime immune responses. Patients with early-stage breast cancer who were given IRX-2 before surgery served as donors. Libraries were built with the immunoSEQ multiplex PCR assay. This is the immuneACCESS table as TCRdb keeps it, with only in-frame sequences that have V and J called. A part of the clones is gone; compared with another copy, unresolved V genes explain less than half, and the rest is unexplained. The sample table lists some 19,000 clones, approximately 86% of them with a count of one. The ten largest account for over 1% of the sample.

Sequences were derived from lymph node tissue, sampled after IRX-2 immunotherapy. The sequence came from a human donor with breast cancer.

The CDR3 protein sequence reads: CASSEDAGDTQYF. DNA sequence: TGTGCCAGCAGTGAGGACGCCGGAGATACGCAGTATTTT. This chain is built from TRBV6-8 and TRBJ2-3; the D gene remains uncertain. V is reduced by 5 bases and J by 5 bases, leaving a spacing of 11 bases between them. CDR3 length: 13 amino acids, cysteine to phenylalanine. Here the CDR3 DNA is all that survives: 39 bases in frame from base 1. The CDR1 and CDR2 encoded by the germline V gene are MNHGY and SAAAGT.